One sample yielded the 11 T cell receptor beta chains listed below, sequenced in a study of tumor-infiltrating lymphocytes in primary liver carcinoma. A primer in the constant region served to generate TCR beta cDNA from about 470 ng of total RNA. ARM-PCR, slightly modified, supplied the TCR beta libraries through three nested multiplex PCR rounds. Each of the first two PCR rounds ran around 10 cycles with TRBV1-TRBV30 forward and C-beta reverse primers. MiXCR, applied by TCRdb to the multiplex PCR reads, yields one record per CDR3 protein. This sample has 300,000 to 350,000 distinct CDR3 sequences, with approximately 65% found just once. The study extracted blood RNA from unsorted whole blood and also extracted germline DNA. Specimen: peripheral blood. The receptors were gathered from a man in his forties with primary liver carcinoma and hepatitis B virus infection.

The V and J genes are TRBV6-6 and TRBJ2-1; TRBD1 or TRBD2 may be the D gene (5 bases each). V was trimmed by 2 bases and J by 4 bases, leaving 15 bases between them. This CDR3 spans 16 amino acids. Looked up from germline, CDR1 is MNHNY and CDR2 is SVGAGI (reference sequence). DNA of the CDR3: TGTGCCAGCAGTTACGTTCCGGGACCAACATACAATGAGCAGTTCTTC. Translation: CASSYVPGPTYNEQFF.

About this clonotype: A much larger clone differs from this one at a single base, so this may be a read error. Without the conserved terminal phenylalanine or tryptophan, this CDR3 likely stems from a read error. This rearrangement joins TRBV29-1 to TRBJ2-1, with 9 bases lining up with TRBD2. Trimming removed 1 base from V and 2 bases from J; junction bases left unmatched: 3. This CDR3 is built from 15 residues. Germline lookup yields CDR1 SQVTM and CDR2 ANQGSEA. CDR3 coding DNA: TGCAGCGTTGAAGCTAGCGGGAACACCTACAATGAGCAGTTCTAC. It yields the protein CSVEASGNTYNEQFY.

Remarks on this clonotype: Sequence at one end of the junction differs from germline and may be a read error. The chain links TRBV11-2 to TRBJ1-5; D perhaps matches TRBD1 (5 bases). The CDR3 consists of 14 residues. The V gene's germline CDR1 is SGHAT and CDR2 FQNNGV. CDR3 amino acids: CASGFGGGGQPQHF. The CDR3 DNA sequence: TGTGCCAGCGGCTTCGGTGGGGGTGGTCAGCCCCAGCATTTT.

The rearrangement joins TRBV24-1 to TRBJ2-3; D is perhaps TRBD1 (5 bases). The germline V gene encodes CDR1 KGHDR and CDR2 SFDVKD. The CDR3 length is 15 residues. V lost 3 bases, J lost 2 bases, and 11 bases lay in between. CDR3 sequence (DNA): TGTGCCACCAGTGATGCGGCGGACACCACAGATACGCAGTATTTT. Protein sequence: CATSDAADTTDTQYF.

As concerns this clonotype: One end of the junction fails to match germline, which may point to a read error. The V and J genes are TRBV11-2 and TRBJ2-7; possibly TRBD1 for D (5 bases). This CDR3 is built from 15 residues. Germline V CDR1 and CDR2: SGHAT, FQNNGV. The CDR3 spells CASSLVSRQTYEQCF. The CDR3 bases are TGTGCCAGCAGCTTAGTATCCAGACAGACCTACGAGCAGTGCTTC.

There are many counts of this clonotype. This chain links TRBV6-5 with TRBJ1-4; 9 nucleotides line up with TRBD1. The V gene's germline CDR1 is MNHEY and CDR2 SVGAGI. The CDR3 length is 15 residues. V was clipped by 4 bases and J by 8 bases; unmatched bases: 8. The CDR3 sequence is CASSFGDREGEKLFF. As DNA, the CDR3 is TGTGCCAGCAGTTTTGGGGACAGGGAGGGAGAAAAACTGTTTTTT.

The chain combines TRBV10-3 with TRBJ2-1; either TRBD1 or TRBD2 may supply D (5 bases each). Germline CDR1 reads ENHRY; CDR2 reads SYGVKD. The CDR3 extends over 12 amino acids. Deletions cut 10 bases from V and 8 bases from J, with 15 bases between. The CDR3 DNA reads TGTGCCAACCGGGACGGCAACTATGAGCAGTTCTTC. Its translation: CANRDGNYEQFF.

The V call is TRBV11-3, the J call TRBJ2-7; D uncertain. CDR3 length: 13 amino acids. In germline, CDR1 is SGHNT, CDR2 YENEEA. Trimming removed 1 base from V and 5 bases from J, with 9 bases in between. The CDR3 region has the DNA TGTGCCAGCAGCTTAGCACCCCACCACGAGCAGTACTTC. Its translation: CASSLAPHHEQYF.

In this sample, this clonotype turned up a few times. The CDR3 nucleotides are TGTGCCAGCAGGTCGGGACTTCCTTTCTCCTACAATGAGCAGTTCTTC. Protein: CASRSGLPFSYNEQFF. This rearrangement joins TRBV5-4 to TRBJ2-1; weak D call: TRBD2 (6 bases). The germline V gene has CDR1 SGHNT and CDR2 YYREEE (reference sequence). Trimming left V 5 bases short and J 0 bases short, with 15 bases between. The CDR3 runs 16 residues.

Remarks on this clonotype: At one boundary the junction diverges from the germline segment, which might be a read error. V is TRBV6-5 and J is TRBJ2-5; D remains unclear. This CDR3 is 13 amino acids long. Germline V lookup: CDR1 MNHEY, CDR2 SVGAGI. Written as DNA, the CDR3 is TGTGCCAGCAGTTACGGAGATGTAGAGACCCGGTACTTC. Translated: CASSYGDVETRYF.

This clonotype was detected many times. The rearrangement uses TRBV12-3 or TRBV12-4 and TRBJ1-1, with D perhaps TRBD1 (5 bases). CDR3 length equals 12 residues. Deletions cut 6 bases from V and 5 bases from J, with 10 bases between. For the CDR3, the DNA is TGTGCCAGCAGATTCCAGGGTACTGAAGCTTTCTTT. Residues: CASRFQGTEAFF.